The T cell receptor (beta chain) under discussion was sequenced for a study of cytomegalovirus exposure and HLA in healthy donors. Germline values: CDR1 SGHNT, CDR2 YYREEE (reference sequence). This CDR3 has 15 residues. Germline trimming cut 0 bases from V and 5 bases from J; bases unmatched to any gene: 7. This clone was counted only a few times. The antigen is undetermined. The primer mix had 60 Vbeta and 13 Jbeta primers. Some clones are missing from TCRdb's copy, which holds only in-frame ones; the method was immunoSEQ multiplex PCR. The table lists approximately 140,000 clones, 81% of them singletons. Study-wide findings and caveats: In vitro testing confirmed a few CMV-associated chains as specific for CMV antigens.

The source material was PBMCs. The V call is TRBV5-4, the J call TRBJ2-7; TRBD1 aligns across 8 bases. The receptor comes from a man between 18 and 29 years old in good health and CMV-seronegative. CDR3 nucleotide sequence: TGTGCCAGCAGCTTGGCCGGGACAGGAGTCCACGAGCAGTACTTC. Translated, it gives CASSLAGTGVHEQYF.